This TCR beta chain was observed in a study of patients and donors after allogeneic stem cell transplantation. MiXCR was run by TCRdb on the RT-PCR reads, yielding one entry per CDR3 protein. Of about 160,000 distinct CDR3 sequences listed, about 40% were seen once; the top ten hold approximately 50%. CDR1 is MNHNS, CDR2 SASEGT, per germline. The CDR3 runs 13 residues. With 6 bases removed from V and 2 bases from J, the gap between germline ends came to 11 bases. Sequenced material: blood, either unsorted or a sorted T cell fraction (not recorded which). The chain carries TRBV6-1 and TRBJ2-7; unclear D gene. This TCR derives from a human donor who was either an allogeneic HSCT recipient or a stem cell or donor lymphocyte infusion donor (not recorded which). It is not recorded whose cells these are; they may come from a transplant donor. CDR3 protein: CASSLTSPYEQYV. In DNA form, the CDR3 reads TGTGCCAGCAGCTTGACCAGCCCCTACGAGCAGTACGTC.